The present TCR beta chain was sequenced within a study of vaccination effects on CD4 cells after COVID-19. Study conclusions and caveats: There was marked clonal contraction among infection- and vaccine-induced clones late after vaccination.

About this clone: Its antigen is not identified.

The V and J ends lost 8 bases and 5 bases respectively, with 12 bases between them. The CDR3 covers 12 residues. CDR1 and CDR2 from the germline V gene are MNHEY and SVGAGI. The data were produced by immunoSEQ multiplex PCR, yet TCRdb's version contains in-frame clones alone and is incomplete. Of around 63,000 clones in the sample, about 80% were seen once. ViraFEST used viral peptide pools to expand antigen-specific CD4+ T cells before sequencing. Culture proceeded for approximately nine days, and CD4+ T cells were then isolated. People in the vaccine group had not been infected with SARS-CoV-2 before, and their nucleocapsid antibodies were negative. For each well, about 1.8 million PBMC were cultured with about 9.4 IU/ml IL-2 and 8 to 10 ug/ml peptides.

Sequencing was performed on CD4+ T cells from PBMCs cultured with HCoV-OC43 spike peptides, taken before COVID-19 vaccination. As to subset: HCoV-OC43 spike overlapping peptide pool stimulation. The TCR comes from a human donor who received a COVID-19 vaccine. The J gene is TRBJ2-5, the V gene TRBV6-5; D not resolved. The CDR3 spells CASRDPVETQYF. The CDR3 DNA sequence: TGTGCCAGCCGCGACCCCGTTGAGACCCAGTACTTC.